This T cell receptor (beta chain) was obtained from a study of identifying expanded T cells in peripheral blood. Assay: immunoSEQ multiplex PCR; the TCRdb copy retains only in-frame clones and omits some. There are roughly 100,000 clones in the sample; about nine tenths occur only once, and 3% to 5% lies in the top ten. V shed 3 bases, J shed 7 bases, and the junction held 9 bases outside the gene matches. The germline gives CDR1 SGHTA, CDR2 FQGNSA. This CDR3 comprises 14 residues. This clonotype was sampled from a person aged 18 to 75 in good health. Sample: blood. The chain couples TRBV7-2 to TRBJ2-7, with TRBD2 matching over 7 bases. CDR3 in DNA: TGTGCCAGCAGCTTGGCCGGGATCGGGAGGGAGCAGTACTTC. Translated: CASSLAGIGREQYF.